Listed here is a single TCR beta chain. Antigen unknown. The CDR3 carries no conserved terminal phenylalanine or tryptophan, so it likely arises from a read error. This specimen comes from a study of tumor and adjacent non-tumor tissue in lung cancer. Broader study findings: Higher tumor TCR diversity was associated with shorter survival.

CDR3 length: 14 amino acids. RNA was extracted from bulk tissue without any cell sorting. A modified ARM-PCR protocol with three rounds of nested PCR amplified TCRbeta. TCRdb independently ran MiXCR on the multiplex PCR reads; one entry per CDR3 protein. The table includes 71,000 or so distinct CDR3 sequences, roughly 80% detected once. This clonotype originated in a woman between 50 and 59 years old with non-small cell lung cancer. Sequenced material: lung tumor tissue. The chain combines TRBV12-3 or TRBV12-4 with TRBJ2-1, with a weak D call TRBD2 (6 bases). The DNA end lines up better with TRBJ2-7; the J call may be wrong. CDR3 sequence reads: CVTCRGGTYNEQYI. CDR3 sequence (DNA): TGTGTCACCTGTAGGGGAGGAACCTACAATGAGCAGTACATC.